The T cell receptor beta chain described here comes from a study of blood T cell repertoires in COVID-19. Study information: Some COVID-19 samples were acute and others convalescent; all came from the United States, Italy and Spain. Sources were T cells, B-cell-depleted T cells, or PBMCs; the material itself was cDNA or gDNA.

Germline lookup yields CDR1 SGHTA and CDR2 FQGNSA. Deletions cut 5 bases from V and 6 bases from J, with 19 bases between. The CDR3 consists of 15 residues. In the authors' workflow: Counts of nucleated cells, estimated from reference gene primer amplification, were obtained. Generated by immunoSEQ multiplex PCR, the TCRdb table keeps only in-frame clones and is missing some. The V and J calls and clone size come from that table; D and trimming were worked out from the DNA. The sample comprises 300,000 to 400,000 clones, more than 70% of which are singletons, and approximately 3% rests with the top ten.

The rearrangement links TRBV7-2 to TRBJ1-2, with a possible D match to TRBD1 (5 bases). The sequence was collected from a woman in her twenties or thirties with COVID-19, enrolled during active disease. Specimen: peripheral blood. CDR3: CASSPRWVGVDGYTF. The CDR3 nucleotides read TGTGCCAGCAGCCCCCGATGGGTAGGGGTAGATGGCTACACCTTC.